The rows below give T cell receptor beta chains drawn from one sample of a study of shared clonotypes between healthy human individuals. Generated by immunoSEQ multiplex PCR, the TCRdb table keeps only in-frame clones and is missing some. The sample holds around 2.3 million clones, approximately 96% seen once. Sequenced input: naive CD4+ T cells sorted from blood. The receptors here all came from a man aged 18 to 30 in good health. Each CDR3 is given with its conserved first and last residue. A D gene is named only where the DNA matches it firmly. The size of a clone is reported for some rows only, either as once, few or many, or as a class for expanded clones.

v_call,j_call,clone_size,d_call,cdr3_aa,cdr3_nt
TRBV7-9,TRBJ1-2,NA,NA,CASSQSVSGYGYTF,TGTGCCAGCAGCCAAAGCGTTTCGGGTTATGGCTACACCTTC
TRBV27,TRBJ1-5,NA,NA,CASTPIGGPRQPQHF,TGTGCCAGCACACCCATCGGGGGGCCCAGACAGCCCCAGCATTTT
TRBV4-1,TRBJ2-7,NA,NA,CASSRVRDASYEQYF,TGCGCCAGCAGCCGAGTCCGGGACGCCTCCTACGAGCAGTACTTC
TRBV1,TRBJ1-1,NA,NA,CTSSQADREVTEAFF,TGCACCAGCAGCCAAGCCGACAGGGAGGTCACTGAAGCTTTCTTT
TRBV5-6,TRBJ2-3,once,TRBD2,CASSLLAGATDTQYF,TGTGCCAGCAGCTTGCTAGCGGGGGCCACAGATACGCAGTATTTT
TRBV5-8,TRBJ2-1,once,TRBD2,CASGARGAYNEQFF,TGTGCCAGCGGTGCCCGGGGGGCCTACAATGAGCAGTTCTTC
TRBV21-1,TRBJ2-7,NA,NA,CASSKGQGAVYEQYF,TGTGCCAGCAGCAAAGGCCAGGGTGCTGTCTACGAGCAGTACTTC
TRBV7-2,TRBJ2-3,NA,NA,CASSTSADTQYF,TGTGCCAGCAGCACAAGCGCGGATACGCAGTATTTT
TRBV7-2,TRBJ2-1,NA,TRBD2,CASSPPGRSGSTSQNEQFF,TGTGCCAGCAGCCCCCCGGGGAGGAGCGGGAGTACGAGTCAGAATGAGCAGTTCTTC
TRBV28,TRBJ1-6,NA,NA,CASSFGRSSTNSPLHF,TGTGCCAGCAGTTTTGGGCGGTCCAGCACGAATTCACCCCTCCACTTT
TRBV5-1,TRBJ2-2,NA,NA,CASRGPLNTGELFF,TGCGCCAGCAGGGGGCCGCTGAACACCGGGGAGCTGTTTTTT
TRBV6-5,TRBJ2-3,NA,NA,CASSYSGWDTQYF,TGTGCCAGCAGTTACTCGGGGTGGGATACGCAGTATTTT
TRBV7-9,TRBJ2-7,NA,TRBD1,CASSSGQGSVWGDYEQYF,TGTGCCAGCAGCTCCGGACAGGGTTCTGTTTGGGGGGACTACGAGCAGTACTTC
TRBV2,TRBJ1-3,NA,NA,CASSGVSGNTIYF,TGTGCCAGCAGTGGCGTCTCTGGAAACACCATATATTTT
TRBV2,TRBJ1-6,NA,NA,CAIQGSYNSPLHF,TGTGCCATCCAGGGCTCCTATAATTCACCCCTCCACTTT
TRBV11-2,TRBJ1-4,NA,NA,CASSDLVGHINEKLFF,TGTGCCAGCAGCGATCTAGTCGGGCACATTAATGAAAAACTGTTTTTT